This TCR beta chain was obtained from a study of control samples from healthy donors and cancer patients. This CDR3 contains 14 residues. V was shortened by 5 bases and J by 1 base, with 11 bases between the two germline ends. Germline V gene lookup returns CDR1 SGHVS and CDR2 FNYEAQ. The protocol was immunoSEQ multiplex PCR, while the TCRdb copy is restricted to in-frame clones and leaves out a portion. The sample carries about 120,000 clones, 89% recorded once. The sequenced sample consisted of blood. This receptor was obtained from a man in his fifties in good health. The rearrangement uses TRBV7-6 and TRBJ1-1; no clear D. The CDR3 is CASSPTNGNTEAFF. In DNA form, the CDR3 reads TGTGCCAGCAGCCCCACCAACGGGAACACTGAAGCTTTCTTT.